The table lists the clone carrying this T cell receptor beta chain with a few counts. These data belong to a study of blood T cell repertoires in COVID-19. The wider study: Specimens from acute and convalescent COVID-19 originated in the United States, Italy and Spain. The cDNA or gDNA used as material had been derived from T cells, B-cell-depleted T cells, or PBMCs.

The authors' processing: Reference gene primer amplification in the assay estimated nucleated cell counts. TCRdb's table, derived via immunoSEQ multiplex PCR, lists solely in-frame clones and lacks some. V, J and clone size derive from that table, while D and trimming were established from the DNA sequence. In the table there are 80,000 to 100,000 clones, around four fifths of which are singletons. The TCR sequence derives from a human donor in a cohort sampled during active COVID-19. The specimen was peripheral blood.

This chain's CDR3 is CASSSLSGRGGNIQYF. CDR3 in DNA: TGTGCCAGCAGCTCACTAAGCGGGAGAGGGGGGAACATTCAGTACTTC. The gene calls are TRBV11-2 and TRBJ2-4, with 8 positions matching TRBD2. V gave up 4 bases and J gave up 7 bases; unmatched junction bases: 12. The germline V gene encodes CDR1 SGHAT and CDR2 FQNNGV. The CDR3 covers 16 residues. The entire variable domain, with the rest obtained from reference TRBV11-2 and TRBJ2-4, is as follows: EAGVAQSPRYKIIEKRQSVAFWCNPISGHATLYWYQQILGQGPKLLIQFQNNGVVDDSQLPKDRFSAERLKGVDSTLKIQPAKLEDSAVYLCASSSLSGRGGNIQYFGAGTRLSVL.